This T cell receptor beta chain was retrieved from a study of cytomegalovirus exposure and HLA in healthy donors. The PCR ran on 60 Vbeta and 13 Jbeta primers. Some clones are missing from TCRdb's copy, which holds only in-frame ones; the method was immunoSEQ multiplex PCR. The sample lists tens of thousands of clones, around three quarters seen once, with roughly 10% in the top ten. The CDR3 consists of 13 residues. Trimming took off 4 bases at V and 4 bases at J, with 10 bases between the two ends. From germline, CDR1 is WNHNN and CDR2 SYGVQD (reference sequence). Donors were nominally healthy when sampled, though unrecorded immune exposures were likely. This clone has ten or more counts. Its specificity is unknown. Regarding the study as a whole: Reportedly, cytomegalovirus status was diagnosed with high sensitivity and specificity.

Sequencing used PBMCs. This chain links TRBV10-1 with TRBJ1-2; D gene unclear. This receptor was obtained from a woman aged 45-60 years in good health and CMV-seropositive. As DNA, the CDR3 is TGCGCCAGCAGTGTTAACCCGGGCTATGGCTACACCTTC. Residues: CASSVNPGYGYTF.